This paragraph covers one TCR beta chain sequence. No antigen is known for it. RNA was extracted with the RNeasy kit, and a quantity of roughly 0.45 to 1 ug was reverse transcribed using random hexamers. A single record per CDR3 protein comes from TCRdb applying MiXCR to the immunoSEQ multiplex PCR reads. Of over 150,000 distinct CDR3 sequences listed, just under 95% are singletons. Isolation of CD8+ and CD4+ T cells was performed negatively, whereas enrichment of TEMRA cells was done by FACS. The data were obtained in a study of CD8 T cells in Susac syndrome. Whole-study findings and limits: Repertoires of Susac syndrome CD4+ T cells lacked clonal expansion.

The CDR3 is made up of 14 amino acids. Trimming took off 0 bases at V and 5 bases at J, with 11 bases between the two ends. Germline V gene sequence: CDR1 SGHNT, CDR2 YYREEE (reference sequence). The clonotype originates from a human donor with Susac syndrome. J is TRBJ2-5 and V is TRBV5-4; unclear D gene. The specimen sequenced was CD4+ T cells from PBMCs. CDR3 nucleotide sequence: TGTGCCAGCAGCTTGGCGGCTATCGAGGAGACCCAGTACTTC. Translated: CASSLAAIEETQYF.